This entry is about one T cell receptor (beta chain). Its antigen remains unknown. This record belongs to a study of T cell clones after liver transplantation. On the study more broadly: Without induction therapy, subjects received standard immunosuppression until 12-24 months post-transplant. Tolerance: complete withdrawal held at least one year, liver enzymes staying within twice normal.

With 4 bases removed from V and 3 bases from J, the gap between germline ends came to 10 bases. The CDR3 contains 14 residues. The germline gives CDR1 MNHEY, CDR2 SMNVEV (reference sequence). Alloreactive TCRbeta sequences came from sequencing proliferating CFSE-low cells in the MLR. Pre-transplant recipient cells responded to graft donor PBMCs, splenocytes, lymph-node cells, or third-party PBMCs. Study-wide points: Graft donor-reactive T cells possibly entered the graft instead of undergoing deletion.

Some clones are missing from TCRdb's copy, which holds only in-frame ones; the method was immunoSEQ multiplex PCR. Of about 2,200 clones listed, roughly 31% are singletons. Specimen: CD8+ T cells from cultured PBMCs. This TCR derives from a human patient who received a liver transplant. Some T cells may possibly be graft donor cells. The genes are TRBV27 and TRBJ1-5; no clear D. The CDR3 nucleotides read TGTGCCAGCAGTTACTCGTTCTTCAATCAGCCCCAGCATTTT. Amino acids: CASSYSFFNQPQHF.